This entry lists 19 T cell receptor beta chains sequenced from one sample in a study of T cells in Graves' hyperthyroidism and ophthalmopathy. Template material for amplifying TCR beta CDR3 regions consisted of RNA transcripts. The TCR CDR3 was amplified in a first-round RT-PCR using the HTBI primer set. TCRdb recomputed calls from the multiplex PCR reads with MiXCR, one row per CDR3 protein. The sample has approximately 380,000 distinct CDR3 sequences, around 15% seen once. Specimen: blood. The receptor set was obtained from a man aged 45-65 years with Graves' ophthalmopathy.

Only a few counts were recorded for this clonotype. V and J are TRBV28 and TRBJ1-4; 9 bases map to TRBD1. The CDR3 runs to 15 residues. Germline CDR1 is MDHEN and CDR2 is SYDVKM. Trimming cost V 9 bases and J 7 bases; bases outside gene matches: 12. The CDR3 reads CASNENRGLGEKLFF. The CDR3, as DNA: TGTGCCAGTAACGAAAACAGGGGGCTGGGTGAAAAACTGTTTTTT.

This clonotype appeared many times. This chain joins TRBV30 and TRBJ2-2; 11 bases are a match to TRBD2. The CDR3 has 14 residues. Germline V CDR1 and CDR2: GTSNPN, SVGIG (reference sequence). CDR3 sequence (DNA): TGTGAACTAGCGGGAGCTCAGTGCACCGGGGAGCTGTTTTTT. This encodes CELAGAQCTGELFF.

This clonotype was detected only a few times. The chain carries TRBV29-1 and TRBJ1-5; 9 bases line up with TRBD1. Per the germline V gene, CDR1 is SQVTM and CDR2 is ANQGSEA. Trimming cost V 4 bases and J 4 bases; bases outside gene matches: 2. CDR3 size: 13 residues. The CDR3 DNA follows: TGCAGCGTTGGAGGACAGGGGAATCAGCCCCAGCATTTT. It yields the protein CSVGGQGNQPQHF.

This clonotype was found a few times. In nucleotides, the CDR3 is TGCGCCAGCAGCTTCAGGATTGGGGACTATGGCTACACCTTC. Translated, it gives CASSFRIGDYGYTF. The gene calls are TRBV5-1 and TRBJ1-2; unclear D gene. This CDR3 is 14 amino acids long. The V gene lost 2 bases and the J gene lost 3 bases, with 11 bases spanning the gap. Germline CDR1 reads SGHRS; CDR2 reads YFSETQ. Together with reference TRBV5-1 and TRBJ1-2, the CDR3 gives the full variable domain: KAGVTQTPRYLIKTRGQQVTLSCSPISGHRSVSWYQQTPGQGLQFLFEYFSETQRNKGNFPGRFSGRQFSNSRSEMNVSTLELGDSALYLCASSFRIGDYGYTFGSGTRLTVV.

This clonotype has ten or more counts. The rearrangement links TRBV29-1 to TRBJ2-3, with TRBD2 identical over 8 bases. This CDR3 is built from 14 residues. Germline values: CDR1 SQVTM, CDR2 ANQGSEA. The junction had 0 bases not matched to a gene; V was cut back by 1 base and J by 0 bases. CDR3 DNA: TGCAGCGTTGAAGCTAGCGGGAGCACAGATACGCAGTATTTT. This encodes CSVEASGSTDTQYF.

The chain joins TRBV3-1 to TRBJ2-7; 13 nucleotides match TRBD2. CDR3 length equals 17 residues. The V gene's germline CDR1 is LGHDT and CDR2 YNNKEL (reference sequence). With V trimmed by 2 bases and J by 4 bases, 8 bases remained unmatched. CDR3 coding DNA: TGTGCCAGCAGCCAACGGACTAGCGGGAGTTTCGAGTACGAGCAGTACTTC. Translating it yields CASSQRTSGSFEYEQYF.

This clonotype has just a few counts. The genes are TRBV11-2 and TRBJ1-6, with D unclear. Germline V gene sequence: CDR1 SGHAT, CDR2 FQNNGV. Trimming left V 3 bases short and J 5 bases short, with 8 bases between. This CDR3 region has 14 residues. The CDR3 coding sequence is TGTGCCAGCAGCTTCGACAAGAATAATTCACCCCTCCACTTT. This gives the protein CASSFDKNNSPLHF.

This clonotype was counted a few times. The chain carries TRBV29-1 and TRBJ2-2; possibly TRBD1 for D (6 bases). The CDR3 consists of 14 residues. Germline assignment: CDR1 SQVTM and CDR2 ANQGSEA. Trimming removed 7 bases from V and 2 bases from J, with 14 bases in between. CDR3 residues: CSGLDSQNTGELFF. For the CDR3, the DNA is TGCAGCGGCCTGGACAGCCAAAACACCGGGGAGCTGTTTTTT.

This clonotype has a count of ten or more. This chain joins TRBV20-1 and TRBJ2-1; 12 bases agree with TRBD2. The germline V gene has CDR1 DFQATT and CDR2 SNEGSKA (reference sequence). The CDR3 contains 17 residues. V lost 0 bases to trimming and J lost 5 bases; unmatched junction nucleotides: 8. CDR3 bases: TGCAGTGCTAGAGATTTTCTAGCGGGAGGGCGGCACAATGAGCAGTTCTTC. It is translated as CSARDFLAGGRHNEQFF.

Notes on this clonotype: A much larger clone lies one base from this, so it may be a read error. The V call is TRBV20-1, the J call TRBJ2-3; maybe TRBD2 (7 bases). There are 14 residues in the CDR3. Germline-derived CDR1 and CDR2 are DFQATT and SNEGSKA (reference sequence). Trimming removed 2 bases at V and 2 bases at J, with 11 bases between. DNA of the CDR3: TGCAGTGCTAGATCGGGGGGCGCCACAGATACGCAGTATTTT. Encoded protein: CSARSGGATDTQYF.

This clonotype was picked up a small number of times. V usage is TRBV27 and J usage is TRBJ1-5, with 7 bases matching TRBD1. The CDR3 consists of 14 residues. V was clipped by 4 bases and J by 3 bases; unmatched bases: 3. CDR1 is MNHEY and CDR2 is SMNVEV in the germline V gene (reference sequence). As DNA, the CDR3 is TGTGCCAGCAGTTCGACAGGGAACAATCAGCCCCAGCATTTT. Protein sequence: CASSSTGNNQPQHF.

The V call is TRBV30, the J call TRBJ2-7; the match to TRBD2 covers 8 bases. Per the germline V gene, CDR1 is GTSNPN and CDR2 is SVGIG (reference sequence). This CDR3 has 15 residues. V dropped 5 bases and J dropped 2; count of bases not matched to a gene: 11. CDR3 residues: CAWGRVAGLTYEQYF. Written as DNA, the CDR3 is TGTGCCTGGGGTAGGGTAGCGGGACTCACCTACGAGCAGTACTTC.

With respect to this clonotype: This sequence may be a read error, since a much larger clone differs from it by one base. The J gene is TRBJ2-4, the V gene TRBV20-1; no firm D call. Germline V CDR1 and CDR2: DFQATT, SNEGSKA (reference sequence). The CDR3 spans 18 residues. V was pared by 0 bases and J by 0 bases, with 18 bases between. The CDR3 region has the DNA TGCAGTGCTAGAGATCCGTTGAGCGAGAGAGGAGCCAAAAACATTCAGTACTTC. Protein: CSARDPLSERGAKNIQYF.

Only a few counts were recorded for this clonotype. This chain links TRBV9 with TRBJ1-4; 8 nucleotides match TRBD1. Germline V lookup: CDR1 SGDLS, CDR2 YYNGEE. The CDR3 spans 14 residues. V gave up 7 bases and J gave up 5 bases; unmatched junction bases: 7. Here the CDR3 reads CASQRGQDNEKLFF. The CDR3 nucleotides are TGTGCCAGCCAGCGGGGACAGGACAATGAAAAACTGTTTTTT.

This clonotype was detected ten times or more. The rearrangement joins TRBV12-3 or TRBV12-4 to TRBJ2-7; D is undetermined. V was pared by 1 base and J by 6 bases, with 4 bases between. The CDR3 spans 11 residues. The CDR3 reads CASSLGSEQYF. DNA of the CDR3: TGTGCCAGCAGTTTAGGTAGCGAGCAGTACTTC.

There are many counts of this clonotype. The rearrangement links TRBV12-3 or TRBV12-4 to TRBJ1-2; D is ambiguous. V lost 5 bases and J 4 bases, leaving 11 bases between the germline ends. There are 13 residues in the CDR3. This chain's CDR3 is CASSPLTTYGYTF. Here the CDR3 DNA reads TGTGCCAGCAGTCCCCTGACAACCTATGGCTACACCTTC.

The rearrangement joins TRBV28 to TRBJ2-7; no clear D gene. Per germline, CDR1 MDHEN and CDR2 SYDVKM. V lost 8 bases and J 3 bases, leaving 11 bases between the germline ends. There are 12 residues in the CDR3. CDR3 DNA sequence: TGTGCCAGCGGTGGCGGAGTCTACGAGCAGTACTTC. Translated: CASGGGVYEQYF.

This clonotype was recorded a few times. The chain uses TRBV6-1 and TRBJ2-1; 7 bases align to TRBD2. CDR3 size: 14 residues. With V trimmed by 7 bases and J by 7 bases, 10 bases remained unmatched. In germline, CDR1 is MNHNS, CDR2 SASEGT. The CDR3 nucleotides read TGTGCCAGCAAGCTAGCGGAGGGGAGGAATGAGCAGTTCTTC. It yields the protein CASKLAEGRNEQFF.

CDR3 nucleotides: TGCGCCAGCAGCTTGATGGAAAATCAGCCCCAGCATTTT. Translating gives CASSLMENQPQHF. The chain uses TRBV5-1 and TRBJ1-5; D gene unclear. The CDR3 is 13 residues long. Germline values: CDR1 SGHRS, CDR2 YFSETQ. V lost 1 base and J lost 4, with 6 bases in between.